The 8 T cell receptor beta chains listed next were all sequenced from one sample in a study of cytomegalovirus exposure and HLA in healthy donors. PCR employed 60 Vbeta and 13 Jbeta primers. The protocol was immunoSEQ multiplex PCR, while the TCRdb copy is restricted to in-frame clones and leaves out a portion. Of 150,000 to 180,000 clones in the sample, about 80% are singletons; the top ten hold around 13%. The source material was PBMCs. Source of these receptors: a man aged 25-45 years in good health and CMV-seropositive.

This chain uses TRBV6-5 with TRBJ2-2; 7 nucleotides match TRBD1. The germline V gene has CDR1 MNHEY and CDR2 SVGAGI. V lost 2 bases, J lost 2 bases, and 5 bases stayed unmatched. The CDR3 has 16 amino acids. In nucleotides, the CDR3 is TGTGCCAGCAGTTACCGGGACAGTTATAACACCGGGGAGCTGTTTTTT. Protein: CASSYRDSYNTGELFF.

This chain links TRBV19 with TRBJ2-2; maybe TRBD1 (5 bases). This CDR3 is 15 amino acids long. Germline V gene data show CDR1 as LNHDA and CDR2 as SQIVND (reference sequence). V lost 6 bases and J 0 bases, leaving 11 bases between the germline ends. The CDR3 bases are TGTGCCAGTAGGAAGGGGATAACGAACACCGGGGAGCTGTTTTTT. This gives the protein CASRKGITNTGELFF.

This clone was observed once. V is TRBV7-8 and J is TRBJ2-7; weak D call: TRBD1 (5 bases). The CDR3 has 14 amino acids. Germline V CDR1 and CDR2: SGHVS, FQNEAQ. Deletions cut 4 bases from V and 2 bases from J, with 12 bases between. In nucleotides, the CDR3 is TGTGCCAGCAGCTCCCGGTTAGGGGCCTACGAGCAGTACTTC. As protein: CASSSRLGAYEQYF.

The chain carries TRBV28 and TRBJ1-2; D gene unclear. Germline values: CDR1 MDHEN, CDR2 SYDVKM. V gave up 2 bases and J gave up 4 bases, with 11 bases separating them. The CDR3 consists of 14 residues. The CDR3 loop is CASSLPNAAYGYTF. The CDR3, as DNA: TGTGCCAGCAGTTTACCCAATGCGGCCTATGGCTACACCTTC.

This CDR3 reads CSVVGTAREQYF. CDR3 coding DNA: TGCAGCGTTGTCGGCACGGCTCGGGAGCAGTACTTC. The chain employs TRBV29-1 and TRBJ2-5, with D perhaps TRBD2 (6 bases). Trimming took 4 bases from V and 11 from J, leaving 17 bases between them. Germline CDR1 SQVTM, CDR2 ANQGSEA. The length of the CDR3 is 12 residues.

J is TRBJ1-2 and V is TRBV5-4, with a possible D match to TRBD1 (5 bases). The germline V gene encodes CDR1 SGHNT and CDR2 YYREEE (reference sequence). The V end was cut by 6 bases, the J end by 4 bases, with 10 bases between. The CDR3 sequence is 12 residues long. The CDR3 reads CASTAGLYGYTF. The CDR3 nucleotides read TGTGCCAGCACCGCGGGACTCTATGGCTACACCTTC.

This clone was counted many times. As DNA, the CDR3 is TGTGCCAGCAGTGAATCCAGGGAGGCGACTGAAGCTTTCTTT. This encodes CASSESREATEAFF. This chain links TRBV6-1 with TRBJ1-1, with D tentatively TRBD1 (5 bases). The V and J ends lost 2 bases and 5 bases respectively, with 12 bases between them. Per the germline V gene, CDR1 is MNHNS and CDR2 is SASEGT. The CDR3 contains 14 residues.

The chain uses TRBV27 and TRBJ2-2; D unresolved. V shed 1 base and J shed 1 base, with 4 bases lying between them. Germline values: CDR1 MNHEY, CDR2 SMNVEV (reference sequence). There are 14 residues in the CDR3. The CDR3 loop is CASSLFGNTGELFF. DNA of the CDR3: TGTGCCAGCAGTTTATTCGGGAACACCGGGGAGCTGTTTTTT.